This note documents a single TCR delta chain sequence. This clone is termed medium-sized (0.01 to 0.1%). The antigen it recognizes is unknown. No qualities accompany the bases; no much larger clone lies one base away. From the germline V gene, CDR1 is TSWWSYY and CDR2 is QGS. From the cysteine up to the phenylalanine, the CDR3 has a length of 24 residues. Here the CDR3 DNA is all that survives: 72 bases in frame from base 1. V trim: 6 bases; J trim: 3 bases; unmatched bases: 31. This entry is derived from a study of fetal and pediatric gammadelta thymocytes (dated by TCRdb to the early 2020s). Broadly, across the study: The bulk gammadelta thymocyte repertoires, which combined previously published data with newly generated, unpublished data, were used to reinforce a single-cell study of gammadelta thymocyte development. The set of bulk gammadelta thymocyte repertoires included roughly 10 subjects in total: 3 fetal thymus donors and 7 pediatric thymus donors. Previously published data (refs 27,28) and unpublished data were combined in the bulk gammadelta thymocyte repertoires. Bulk TCR repertoire data were included to raise the number of subjects and reinforce the CDR3 publicity analysis. Results the study describes overall, beyond this receptor: Fetal gammadelta thymocyte repertoires were previously reported to be enriched for TRDV2, TRGV8 and TRGV9 usage, low N additions and public CDR3s compared with post-natal repertoires.

Thymocytes were stained with Zombie NIR viability dye and antibodies against CD3 (UCHT1), TCRgammadelta (11F2), TCRVgamma9 (IMMU360) and TCRVdelta2 (IMMU389). TRD and TRG CDR3 repertoires were generated in bulk, separately, from sorted Vgamma9Vdelta2 and nonVgamma9Vdelta2 gammadelta thymocytes obtained from human fetal and pediatric thymuses. Children undergoing cardiac surgery in Belgium were the source of the pediatric thymus tissue. Pediatric thymus donors in the study were aged between roughly 1 and 12 years. Thymic cell suspensions from fetal and post-natal thymuses were prepared as previously described. NonVgamma9Vdelta2 thymocytes were sorted as CD3+ gammadeltaTCR+ cells that did not have the Vgamma9+Vdelta2+ phenotype. Cells were sorted on a FACS Aria III cell sorter (BD Biosciences). Sequenced on an Illumina MiSeq. The authors' analysis ran thus. To analyze publicity, the Vgamma9Vdelta2 and nonVgamma9Vdelta2 bulk CDR3 files from each subject were merged so that every subject had one combined repertoire. CDR3 publicity was given a score from 0 to 19 by checking each amino acid sequence across 9 single-cell datasets and nine to eleven bulk repertoires with base R and dplyr. Clones were re-identified by TCRdb from the public reads with CATT, and rows with the same DNA were merged. TCRdb's processing, not the authors' own work, is the source of the V and J calls. This sample gives around 2,000 delta-chain clones in total; about 22% of them show up just once. About 4.4% of the sample is taken by the ten largest.

The chain is made from TRDV1 and TRDJ1, and 13 junctional nucleotides match TRDD3. The sample was non-Vgamma9Vdelta2 gamma-delta T cells from the thymus. What the cell subset or site label conveys for this sample: CD3+gammadeltaTCR+ thymocytes not co-expressing Vgamma9 and Vdelta2. This sequence originates from a child who underwent cardiac surgery and was recorded as healthy. CDR3 region: CALGLKRPSPLGDTASYLPDKLIF. In nucleotides, the sequence is TGTGCTCTTGGACTAAAAAGGCCTTCCCCACTGGGGGATACGGCCTCATACCTCCCCGATAAACTCATCTTT.